Reported below is one T cell receptor (beta chain). The antigen is not known. TCRdb re-analysed the 5' RACE reads in MiXCR, keeping a single row per CDR3 protein. The profile shows about 97,000 distinct CDR3 sequences, roughly 13% of them singletons. CDR3 length: 19 residues. Unmatched junction bases numbered 19, after V lost 3 bases and J lost 6 bases. Germline-derived CDR1 and CDR2 are SGHTA and FQGNSA. The data are from a study of early T cells in non-severe SARS-CoV-2 infection. Study results and caveats: VDJdb-based matching was biased toward anti-spike CD8 responses and missed private and CD4 specificities.

The V gene is TRBV7-2, the J gene TRBJ2-1; 8 bases align to TRBD2. Sequencing was carried out using whole blood. The clonotype was recovered from an adult who was a healthcare worker with PCR-confirmed SARS-CoV-2 infection or an uninfected control (not recorded which). This CDR3 reads CASSLSPGTRRHTLNEQFF. The DNA for the CDR3 is TGTGCCAGCAGCTTGAGCCCCGGGACTAGAAGGCACACACTCAATGAGCAGTTCTTC.